Shown below are 21 T cell receptor beta chains from a single sample sequenced in a study of shared clonotypes between healthy human individuals. Libraries were prepared by immunoSEQ multiplex PCR; TCRdb keeps only in-frame clonotypes and omits some of them. This table has around 1.1 million clones, roughly 80% appearing once. Input material: memory CD4+ T cells from PBMCs. Subset of the sample: CD45RA-negative fraction. All receptors derive from a man between 18 and 29 years old in good health. Some clones in this sample may be carry-over from other donors' samples.

The chain carries TRBV6-6 and TRBJ1-1; D gene uncertain. Germline-derived CDR1 and CDR2 are MNHNY and SVGAGI (reference sequence). V was clipped by 0 bases and J by 1 base, with 9 bases between them. CDR3 length: 15 amino acids. The CDR3 region is CASSYSTGKNTEAFF. The DNA for the CDR3 is TGTGCCAGCAGTTACTCGACGGGTAAGAACACTGAAGCTTTCTTT.

This clone was seen only once. The chain is built from TRBV4-1 and TRBJ1-6, with D possibly TRBD1 on 6 matching bases. V lost 4 bases to trimming and J lost 7 bases, with 20 bases between them. Germline loops: CDR1 MGHRA, CDR2 YSYEKL. The CDR3 covers 17 residues. The CDR3 sequence is CASSPRGAGAGNSPLHF. In DNA form, the CDR3 reads TGCGCCAGCAGCCCCCGGGGGGCAGGGGCAGGAAATTCACCCCTCCACTTT.

The chain has TRBV15 and TRBJ2-3; a possible D gene is TRBD1 (6 bases). CDR1 and CDR2 (germline): LNHNV, YYDKDF (reference sequence). V lost 0 bases and J lost 4, with 11 bases in between. This CDR3 comprises 15 residues. DNA for the CDR3: TGTGCCACCAGCAGAGATCGGCAGGGGCCAGATACGCAGTATTTT. Translated: CATSRDRQGPDTQYF.

On this clone: This may arise from a read error, as a much more abundant clone is one base away. The chain joins TRBV5-8 to TRBJ1-1, with 8 bases lining up with TRBD1. The germline V gene has CDR1 SGHTS and CDR2 YDEGEE. CDR3 length equals 13 residues. V gave up 6 bases and J gave up 1 base; unmatched junction bases: 2. Here the CDR3 reads CASTGQGNTEAFF. The CDR3 coding sequence is TGTGCCAGCACAGGACAGGGGAACACTGAAGCTTTCTTT. The full variable domain, with the rest looked up from reference TRBV5-8 and TRBJ1-1, is EAGVTQSPTHLIKTRGQQATLRCSPISGHTSVYWYQQALGLGLQFLLWYDEGEERNRGNFPPRFSGRQFPNYSSELNVNALELEDSALYLCASTGQGNTEAFFGQGTRLTVV.

This chain uses TRBV5-1 with TRBJ2-3; 7 nucleotides match TRBD2. The V gene end was trimmed by 0 bases and the J gene end by 0 bases; junction bases not matched to a gene: 7. Germline values: CDR1 SGHRS, CDR2 YFSETQ. The CDR3 contains 17 residues. DNA of the CDR3: TGCGCCAGCAGCTTGGTGGCTAGCGGTTCTAGCACAGATACGCAGTATTTT. Its translation: CASSLVASGSSTDTQYF.

The chain employs TRBV13 and TRBJ2-4; 10 bases are shared with TRBD1. J lost 6 bases, V lost 4 bases, and 6 bases had no gene match. This CDR3 has 15 residues. Germline V CDR1 and CDR2: PRHDT, FYEKMQ (reference sequence). CDR3 in DNA: TGTGCCAGCAGCTCCCAGGGACAGGGGCGAAACATTCAGTACTTC. Translated, it gives CASSSQGQGRNIQYF.

The rearrangement joins TRBV28 to TRBJ1-6; TRBD1 is a possible D gene (5 bases). The V and J ends lost 5 bases and 10 bases respectively, with 15 bases between them. Per the germline V gene, CDR1 is MDHEN and CDR2 is SYDVKM. CDR3 length: 14 amino acids. The CDR3 DNA follows: TGTGCCAGCAGTCCAGGGAGCGTACAATCACCCCTCCACTTT. Its protein product is CASSPGSVQSPLHF. Drawing the rest from reference TRBV28 and TRBJ1-6, the complete variable domain is DVKVTQSSRYLVKRTGEKVFLECVQDMDHENMFWYRQDPGLGLRLIYFSYDVKMKEKGDIPEGYSVSREKKERFSLILESASTNQTSMYLCASSPGSVQSPLHFGNGTRLTVT.

This clone was counted a few times. V gene TRBV5-4 combines with J gene TRBJ2-3, with 8 bases aligning to TRBD2. The CDR3 sequence is 15 residues long. CDR1 and CDR2 from the germline V gene are SGHNT and YYREEE (reference sequence). J was trimmed by 3 bases and V by 0 bases; bases with no gene match: 3. The CDR3 sequence is CASSLATGGTDTQYF. CDR3 in DNA: TGTGCCAGCAGCTTGGCGACGGGAGGGACAGATACGCAGTATTTT.

V usage is TRBV14 and J usage is TRBJ2-1; D possibly corresponds to TRBD1 (6 bases). The CDR3 contains 14 residues. Germline V gene data show CDR1 as SGHDN and CDR2 as FVKESK. The ends were cut back, 1 base at V and 8 bases at J, with 12 bases in the middle. CDR3 residues: CASSQGVEGDEQFF. In DNA, the CDR3 is TGTGCCAGCAGCCAAGGGGTAGAGGGGGATGAGCAGTTCTTC.

The rearrangement joins TRBV11-2 to TRBJ2-1, with D possibly matching TRBD1 (5 bases). Germline V gene data show CDR1 as SGHAT and CDR2 as FQNNGV. The CDR3 is made up of 15 amino acids. Trimming pared 5 bases from V and 3 bases from J, leaving 14 bases between. CDR3 sequence: CASSPSTAYYNEQFF. CDR3 nucleotide sequence: TGTGCCAGCAGCCCATCGACAGCATACTACAATGAGCAGTTCTTC.

This sequence joins TRBV28 and TRBJ2-7; 8 positions match TRBD2. The CDR3 contains 13 residues. The V and J ends lost 5 bases and 13 bases, in that order; junction bases with no gene match: 13. Germline V gene data show CDR1 as MDHEN and CDR2 as SYDVKM. The DNA of the CDR3 is TGTGCCAGCAGTACTAGCGGCAGAGCAGTTCTTTACTTC. Protein product: CASSTSGRAVLYF.

V usage is TRBV28 and J usage is TRBJ2-2; TRBD1 matches at 8 bases. This CDR3 has 14 residues. V was clipped by 11 bases and J by 5 bases; unmatched bases: 10. Germline V CDR1 and CDR2: MDHEN, SYDVKM. CDR3 in DNA: TGTGCCGGGTCAGACAGGGGCTTTACCGGGGAGCTGTTTTTT. This translates into CAGSDRGFTGELFF.

The V and J genes are TRBV25-1 and TRBJ2-7, with 12 positions matching TRBD1. This CDR3 is 14 amino acids long. In germline, CDR1 is MGHDK, CDR2 SYGVNS. With 4 bases clipped from V and 4 bases from J, the junction kept 2 bases outside the gene matches. The CDR3 loop is CASSGDRGQYEQYF. CDR3 nucleotide sequence: TGTGCCAGCAGTGGGGACAGGGGGCAGTACGAGCAGTACTTC.

This chain links TRBV7-9 with TRBJ2-1; D remains unclear. Per germline, CDR1 SEHNR and CDR2 FQNEAQ (reference sequence). The V gene lost 4 bases and the J gene lost 3 bases, with 13 bases spanning the gap. CDR3 size: 15 residues. The CDR3 protein is CASSSFFGNYNEQFF. CDR3 nucleotide sequence: TGTGCCAGCAGCTCTTTTTTCGGTAACTACAATGAGCAGTTCTTC.

The chain links TRBV2 to TRBJ1-4; the D is unclear. This CDR3 is built from 13 residues. Germline CDR1 reads SNHLY; CDR2 reads FYNNEI. Trimming pared 6 bases from V and 0 bases from J, leaving 5 bases between. In nucleotides, the CDR3 is TGTGCCAGCAGCGGGGCAACTAATGAAAAACTGTTTTTT. It translates to CASSGATNEKLFF.

The V call is TRBV2, the J call TRBJ1-5, with 9 positions matching TRBD1. This CDR3 comprises 15 residues. V shed 6 bases, J shed 4 bases, and the junction held 7 bases outside the gene matches. Germline values: CDR1 SNHLY, CDR2 FYNNEI. The CDR3: CASRPGTGTNQPQHF. The CDR3 nucleotides read TGTGCCAGCAGACCCGGGACAGGGACGAATCAGCCCCAGCATTTT.

This clone was counted once. The chain uses TRBV7-6 and TRBJ1-1, with 12 bases aligning to TRBD1. The CDR3 length is 15 residues. Looked up from germline, CDR1 is SGHVS and CDR2 is FNYEAQ. Trimming took 3 bases from V and 3 from J; bases not matched to a gene: 2. The CDR3 is CASSLGTGGYTEAFF. CDR3 coding DNA: TGTGCCAGCAGCTTGGGGACAGGGGGCTACACTGAAGCTTTCTTT.

The genes are TRBV5-1 and TRBJ1-1, with 8 bases aligning to TRBD1. This CDR3 contains 14 residues. Germline lookup yields CDR1 SGHRS and CDR2 YFSETQ. V gave up 7 bases and J gave up 5 bases; unmatched junction bases: 10. The CDR3: CASELGQGRTEAFF. The CDR3 nucleotides read TGCGCCAGCGAACTTGGACAGGGTAGGACTGAAGCTTTCTTT.

This clone has only a few counts. The identical CDR3 is also encoded by other nucleotide sequences in the sample. The V and J genes are TRBV5-1 and TRBJ2-3; D gene unclear. The ends were cut back, 0 bases at V and 6 bases at J, with 5 bases in the middle. CDR1 is SGHRS, CDR2 YFSETQ, per germline. The CDR3 runs to 12 residues. The CDR3 DNA reads as TGCGCCAGCAGCTTGGTGGGGGATACGCAGTATTTT. Translating it yields CASSLVGDTQYF.

The V and J genes are TRBV11-2 and TRBJ2-7; D unclear. V gave up 2 bases and J gave up 2 bases, with 10 bases separating them. This CDR3 region has 14 residues. Germline V gives CDR1 SGHAT, CDR2 FQNNGV. For the CDR3, the DNA is TGTGCCAGCAGCTTAAGCGTCCCTACCTACGAGCAGTACTTC. It yields the protein CASSLSVPTYEQYF.

This clone appeared once. Just one base apart from a much larger clone, this may be a read error. The J gene is TRBJ2-3, the V gene TRBV7-2; 10 positions match TRBD2. Trimming took 3 bases from V and 2 from J; bases not matched to a gene: 2. The CDR3 totals 15 residues. Germline V gene lookup returns CDR1 SGHTA and CDR2 FQGNSA. CDR3 DNA sequence: TGTGCCAGCAGCTTCAGCGGGAGGGCCACAGATACGCAGTATTTT. Residues: CASSFSGRATDTQYF. The full variable domain, with the rest looked up from reference TRBV7-2 and TRBJ2-3, is GAGVSQSPSNKVTEKGKDVELRCDPISGHTALYWYRQSLGQGLEFLIYFQGNSAPDKSGLPSDRFSAERTGGSVSTLTIQRTQQEDSAVYLCASSFSGRATDTQYFGPGTRLTVL.